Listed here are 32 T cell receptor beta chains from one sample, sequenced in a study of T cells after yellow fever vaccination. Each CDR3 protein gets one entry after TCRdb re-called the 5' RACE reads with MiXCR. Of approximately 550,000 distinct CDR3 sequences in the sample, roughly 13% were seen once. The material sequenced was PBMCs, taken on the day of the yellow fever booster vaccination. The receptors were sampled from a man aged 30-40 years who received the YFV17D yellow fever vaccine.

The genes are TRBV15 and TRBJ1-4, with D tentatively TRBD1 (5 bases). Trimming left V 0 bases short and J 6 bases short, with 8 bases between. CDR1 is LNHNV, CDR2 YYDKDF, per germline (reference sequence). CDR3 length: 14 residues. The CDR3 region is CATSRDRAYEKLFF. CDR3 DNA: TGTGCCACCAGCAGAGACAGGGCTTATGAAAAACTGTTTTTT.

Here the CDR3 reads CASSDRTGGDEQFF. CDR3 coding DNA: TGTGCCAGCAGCGACCGGACAGGGGGCGATGAGCAGTTCTTC. The genes are TRBV7-2 and TRBJ2-1; the match to TRBD1 covers 11 bases. CDR1 and CDR2 from the germline V gene are SGHTA and FQGNSA. Trimming removed 5 bases from V and 8 bases from J; junction bases left unmatched: 5. CDR3 length equals 14 residues.

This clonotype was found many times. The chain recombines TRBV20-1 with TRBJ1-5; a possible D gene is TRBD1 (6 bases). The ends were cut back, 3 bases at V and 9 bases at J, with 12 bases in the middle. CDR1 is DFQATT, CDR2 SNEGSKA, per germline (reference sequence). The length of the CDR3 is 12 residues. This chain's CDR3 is CSASGRGGPQHF. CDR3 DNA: TGCAGTGCTAGCGGTAGAGGGGGGCCCCAGCATTTT.

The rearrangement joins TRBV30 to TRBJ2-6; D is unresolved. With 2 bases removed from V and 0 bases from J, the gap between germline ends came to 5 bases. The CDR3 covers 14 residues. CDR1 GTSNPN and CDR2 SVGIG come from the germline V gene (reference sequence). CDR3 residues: CAWSFFSGANVLTF. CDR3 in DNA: TGTGCCTGGAGTTTCTTCTCTGGGGCCAACGTCCTGACTTTC. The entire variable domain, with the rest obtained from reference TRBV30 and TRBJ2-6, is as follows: SQTIHQWPATLVQPVGSPLSLECTVEGTSNPNLYWYRQAAGRGLQLLFYSVGIGQISSEVPQNLSASRPQDRQFILSSKKLLLSDSGFYLCAWSFFSGANVLTFGAGSRLTVL.

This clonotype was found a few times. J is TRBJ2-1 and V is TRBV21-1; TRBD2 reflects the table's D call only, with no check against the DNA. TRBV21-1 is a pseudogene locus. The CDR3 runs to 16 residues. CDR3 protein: CASSSKGTSKGDEQFF. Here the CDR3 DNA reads TGTGCCAGCAGCAGTAAAGGGACTAGCAAGGGGGATGAGCAGTTCTTC.

The chain's CDR3 is CASRPTGGTLAEQYF. DNA of the CDR3: TGTGCCAGCAGACCCACCGGGGGCACACTTGCCGAGCAGTACTTC. The rearrangement links TRBV7-2 to TRBJ2-7; TRBD1 or TRBD2 may be the D gene (6 bases each). Trimming left V 6 bases short and J 6 bases short, with 21 bases between. Germline V gene data show CDR1 as SGHTA and CDR2 as FQGNSA. The CDR3 loop spans 15 amino acids.

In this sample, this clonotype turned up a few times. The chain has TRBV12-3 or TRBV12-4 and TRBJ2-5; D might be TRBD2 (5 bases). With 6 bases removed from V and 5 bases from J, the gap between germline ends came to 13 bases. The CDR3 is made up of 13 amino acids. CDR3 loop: CASRPPGIETQYF. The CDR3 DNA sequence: TGTGCCAGCAGACCCCCGGGGATTGAGACCCAGTACTTC.

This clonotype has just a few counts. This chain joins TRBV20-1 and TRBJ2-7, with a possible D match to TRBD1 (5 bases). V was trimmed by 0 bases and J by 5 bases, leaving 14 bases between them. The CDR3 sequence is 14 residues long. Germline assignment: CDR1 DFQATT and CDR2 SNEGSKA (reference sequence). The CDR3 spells CSARDIRGLDEQYF. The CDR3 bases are TGCAGTGCTAGAGATATAAGGGGTTTGGACGAGCAGTACTTC.

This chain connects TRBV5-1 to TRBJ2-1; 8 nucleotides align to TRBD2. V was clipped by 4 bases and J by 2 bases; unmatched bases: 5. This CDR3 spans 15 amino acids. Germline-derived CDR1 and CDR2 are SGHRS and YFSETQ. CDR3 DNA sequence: TGCGCCAGCAGCGTGACTAGCGTCGCCTACAATGAGCAGTTCTTC. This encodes CASSVTSVAYNEQFF.

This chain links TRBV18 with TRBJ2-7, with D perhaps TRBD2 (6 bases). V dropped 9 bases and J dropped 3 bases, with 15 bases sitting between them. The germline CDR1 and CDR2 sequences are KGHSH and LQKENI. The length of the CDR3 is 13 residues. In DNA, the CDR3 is TGTGCCAGTCGGTCAGCGGGTGTCTACGAGCAGTACTTC. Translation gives CASRSAGVYEQYF.

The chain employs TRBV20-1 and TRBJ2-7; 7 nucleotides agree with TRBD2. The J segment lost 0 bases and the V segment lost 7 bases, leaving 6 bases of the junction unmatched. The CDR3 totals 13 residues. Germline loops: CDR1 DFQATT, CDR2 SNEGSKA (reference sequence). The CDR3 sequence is CSGGGPNSYEQYF. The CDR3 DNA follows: TGCAGTGGCGGGGGTCCGAACTCCTACGAGCAGTACTTC.

The CDR3 coding sequence is TGTGCCAGCAGCCAGACGGGGACACTGAACACTGAAGCTTTCTTT. It translates to CASSQTGTLNTEAFF. This chain links TRBV4-2 with TRBJ1-1; D is perhaps TRBD1 (6 bases). Germline V gives CDR1 LGHNA, CDR2 YNFKEQ. The CDR3 runs 15 residues. V was shortened by 3 bases and J by 0 bases, with 11 bases between the two germline ends.

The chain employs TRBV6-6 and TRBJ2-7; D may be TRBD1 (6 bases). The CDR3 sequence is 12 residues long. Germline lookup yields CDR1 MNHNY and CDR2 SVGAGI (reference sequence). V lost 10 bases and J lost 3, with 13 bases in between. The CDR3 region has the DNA TGTGCCACCGGACAGACTAACTACGAGCAGTACTTC. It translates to CATGQTNYEQYF.

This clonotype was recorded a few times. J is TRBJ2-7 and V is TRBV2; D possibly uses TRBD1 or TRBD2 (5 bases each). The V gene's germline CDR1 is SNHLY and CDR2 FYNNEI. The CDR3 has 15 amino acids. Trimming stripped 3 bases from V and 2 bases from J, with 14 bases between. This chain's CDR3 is CASSENLGDPYEQYF. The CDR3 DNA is TGTGCCAGCAGTGAGAACCTCGGGGACCCCTACGAGCAGTACTTC.

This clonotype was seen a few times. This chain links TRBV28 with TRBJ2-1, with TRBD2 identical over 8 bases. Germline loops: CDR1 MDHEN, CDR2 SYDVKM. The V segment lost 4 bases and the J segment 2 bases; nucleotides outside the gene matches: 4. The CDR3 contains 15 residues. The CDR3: CASSSPSGPYNEQFF. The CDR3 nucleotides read TGTGCCAGCAGTTCACCTAGCGGGCCCTACAATGAGCAGTTCTTC.

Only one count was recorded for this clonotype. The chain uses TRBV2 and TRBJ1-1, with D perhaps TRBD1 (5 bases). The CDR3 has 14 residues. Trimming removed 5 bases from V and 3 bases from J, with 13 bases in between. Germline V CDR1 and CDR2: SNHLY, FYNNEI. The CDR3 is CASSRGRLDTEAFF. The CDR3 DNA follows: TGTGCCAGCAGTCGGGGCAGACTAGACACTGAAGCTTTCTTT.

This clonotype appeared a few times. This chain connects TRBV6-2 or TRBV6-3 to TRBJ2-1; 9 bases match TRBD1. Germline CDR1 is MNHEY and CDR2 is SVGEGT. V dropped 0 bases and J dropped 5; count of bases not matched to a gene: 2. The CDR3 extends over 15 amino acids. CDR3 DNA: TGTGCCAGCAGTTACTCACAGGGGGCTAACAATGAGCAGTTCTTC. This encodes CASSYSQGANNEQFF.

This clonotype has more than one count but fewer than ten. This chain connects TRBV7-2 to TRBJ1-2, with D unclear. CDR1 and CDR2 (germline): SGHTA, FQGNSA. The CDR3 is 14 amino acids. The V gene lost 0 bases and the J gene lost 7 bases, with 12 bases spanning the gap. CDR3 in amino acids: CASSLAGDGRGYTF. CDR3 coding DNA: TGTGCCAGCAGCTTAGCGGGAGATGGACGTGGCTACACCTTC.

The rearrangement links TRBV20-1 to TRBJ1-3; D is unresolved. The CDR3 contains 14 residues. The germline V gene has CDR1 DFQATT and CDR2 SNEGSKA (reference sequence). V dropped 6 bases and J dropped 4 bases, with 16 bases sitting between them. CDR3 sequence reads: CSASKAFSGNTIYF. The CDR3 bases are TGCAGTGCCTCCAAAGCGTTTTCCGGAAACACCATATATTTT.

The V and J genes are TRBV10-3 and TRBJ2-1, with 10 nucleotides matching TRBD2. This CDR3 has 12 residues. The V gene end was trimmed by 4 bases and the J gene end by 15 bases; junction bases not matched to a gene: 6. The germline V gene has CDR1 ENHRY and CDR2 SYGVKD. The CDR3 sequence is CAISVGTSAWFF. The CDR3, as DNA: TGTGCCATCAGTGTAGGGACTAGCGCCTGGTTCTTC.

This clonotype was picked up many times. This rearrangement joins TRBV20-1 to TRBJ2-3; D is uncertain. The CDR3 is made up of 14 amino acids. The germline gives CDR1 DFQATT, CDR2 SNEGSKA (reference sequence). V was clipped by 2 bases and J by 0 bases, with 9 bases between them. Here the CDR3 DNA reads TGCAGTGCTAGACGGCAGACTAGCACAGATACGCAGTATTTT. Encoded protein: CSARRQTSTDTQYF.

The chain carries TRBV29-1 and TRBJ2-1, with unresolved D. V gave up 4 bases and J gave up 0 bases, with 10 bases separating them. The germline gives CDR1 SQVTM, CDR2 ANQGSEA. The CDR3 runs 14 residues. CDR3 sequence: CSVVAIGSYNEQFF. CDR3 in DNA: TGCAGCGTTGTGGCAATCGGCTCCTACAATGAGCAGTTCTTC.

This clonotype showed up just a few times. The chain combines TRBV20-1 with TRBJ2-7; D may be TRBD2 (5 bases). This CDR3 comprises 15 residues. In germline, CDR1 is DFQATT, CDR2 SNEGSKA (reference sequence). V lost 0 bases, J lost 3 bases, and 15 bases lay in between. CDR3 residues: CSARDVPSRGYEQYF. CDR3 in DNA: TGCAGTGCTAGAGATGTCCCCTCCCGGGGCTACGAGCAGTACTTC.

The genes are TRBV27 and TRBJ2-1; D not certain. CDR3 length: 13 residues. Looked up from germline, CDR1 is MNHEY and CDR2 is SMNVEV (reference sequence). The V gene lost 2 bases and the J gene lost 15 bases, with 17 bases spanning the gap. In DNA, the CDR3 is TGTGCCAGCAGTTTAAGGATTCTGTCTGATCGGTTCTTC. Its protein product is CASSLRILSDRFF.

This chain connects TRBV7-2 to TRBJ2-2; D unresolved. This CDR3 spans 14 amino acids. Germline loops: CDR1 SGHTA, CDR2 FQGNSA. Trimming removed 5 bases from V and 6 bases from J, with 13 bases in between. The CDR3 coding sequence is TGTGCCAGCAGCAACAATGCCGGAGCCGGGGAGCTGTTTTTT. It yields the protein CASSNNAGAGELFF.

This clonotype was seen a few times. The CDR3 here is CASSLGTLGIQETQYF. In DNA, the CDR3 is TGCGCCAGCAGCTTGGGGACATTGGGGATCCAAGAGACCCAGTACTTC. This rearrangement joins TRBV5-1 to TRBJ2-5, with a tentative D call TRBD1 (5 bases). Trimming took 0 bases from V and 1 from J, leaving 13 bases between them. The germline V gene encodes CDR1 SGHRS and CDR2 YFSETQ. The CDR3 is 16 amino acids.

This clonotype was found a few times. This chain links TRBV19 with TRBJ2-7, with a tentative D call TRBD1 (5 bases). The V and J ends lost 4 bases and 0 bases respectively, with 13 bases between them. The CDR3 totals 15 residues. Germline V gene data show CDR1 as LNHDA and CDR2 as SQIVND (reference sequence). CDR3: CASSTGHPSSYEQYF. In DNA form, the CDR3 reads TGTGCCAGTAGTACCGGACATCCCAGCTCCTACGAGCAGTACTTC.

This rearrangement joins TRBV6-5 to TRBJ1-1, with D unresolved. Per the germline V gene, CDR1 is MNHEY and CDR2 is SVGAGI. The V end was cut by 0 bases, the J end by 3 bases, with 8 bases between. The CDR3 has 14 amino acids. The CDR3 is CASSYSEGYTEAFF. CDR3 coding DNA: TGTGCCAGCAGTTACTCGGAAGGGTACACTGAAGCTTTCTTT.

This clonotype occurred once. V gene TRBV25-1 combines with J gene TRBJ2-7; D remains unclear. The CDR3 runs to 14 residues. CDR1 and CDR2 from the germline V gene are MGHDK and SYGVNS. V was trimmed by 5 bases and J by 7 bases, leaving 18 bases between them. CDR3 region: CASSRDKKGGEQYF. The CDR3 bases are TGTGCCAGCAGTCGAGACAAAAAGGGCGGTGAGCAGTACTTC.

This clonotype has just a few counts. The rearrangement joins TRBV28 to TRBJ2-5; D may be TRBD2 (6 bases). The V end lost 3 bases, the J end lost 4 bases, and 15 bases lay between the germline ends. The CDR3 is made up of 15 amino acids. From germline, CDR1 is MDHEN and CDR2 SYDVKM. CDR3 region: CASSFRRGSAETQYF. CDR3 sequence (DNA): TGTGCCAGCAGTTTTCGGCGGGGTAGTGCAGAGACCCAGTACTTC.

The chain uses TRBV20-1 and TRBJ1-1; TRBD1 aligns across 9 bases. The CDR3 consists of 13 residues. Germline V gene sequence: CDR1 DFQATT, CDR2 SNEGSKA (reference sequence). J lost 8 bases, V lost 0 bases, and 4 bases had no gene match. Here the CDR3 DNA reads TGCAGTGCTAGAGAGACAGGGGGTTTGGAAGCTTTCTTT. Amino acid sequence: CSARETGGLEAFF.

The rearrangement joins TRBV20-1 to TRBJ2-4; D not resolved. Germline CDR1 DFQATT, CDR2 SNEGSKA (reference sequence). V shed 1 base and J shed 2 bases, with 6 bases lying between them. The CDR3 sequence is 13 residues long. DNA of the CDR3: TGCAGTGCTAGAGGCGGTTCCAAAAACATTCAGTACTTC. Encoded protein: CSARGGSKNIQYF.